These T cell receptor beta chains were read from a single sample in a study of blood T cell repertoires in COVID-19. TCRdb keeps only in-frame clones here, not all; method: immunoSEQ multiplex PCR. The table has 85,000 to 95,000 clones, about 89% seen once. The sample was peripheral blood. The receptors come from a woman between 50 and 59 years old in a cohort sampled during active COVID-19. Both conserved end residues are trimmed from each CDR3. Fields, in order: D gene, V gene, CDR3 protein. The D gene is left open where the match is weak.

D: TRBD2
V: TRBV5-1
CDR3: ASSQTSGDHTGELF

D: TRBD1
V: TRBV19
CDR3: ASSTTLTGGSNYGYT

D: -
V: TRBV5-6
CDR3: ASSSRTPTGLSQY

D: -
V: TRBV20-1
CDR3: SASSLLGNTIY

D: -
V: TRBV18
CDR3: ASSPPGLSTDTQY

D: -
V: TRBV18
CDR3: ASSPTSRDFLEAF

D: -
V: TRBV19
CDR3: ASSIIPSGTDTQY

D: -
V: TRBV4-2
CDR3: ASSSTPYEQY

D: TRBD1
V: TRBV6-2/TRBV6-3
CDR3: ASSYPSRQGLIEAF

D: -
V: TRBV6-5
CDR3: ATLGGGLNTGELF

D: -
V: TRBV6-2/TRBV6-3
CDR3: ASSYRTRVQETQY

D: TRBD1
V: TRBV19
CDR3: ASSTGDRQETQY

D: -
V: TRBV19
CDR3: ASSHGGPRTDTQY

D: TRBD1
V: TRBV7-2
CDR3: ASSLWQGGEKLF

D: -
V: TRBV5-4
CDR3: ASSFGGNKDQPQH

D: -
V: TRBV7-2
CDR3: ASSAHYEPQETQY

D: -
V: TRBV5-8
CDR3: ASSLYGTPYNEQF

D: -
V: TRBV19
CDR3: ASSSQGSTYEQY

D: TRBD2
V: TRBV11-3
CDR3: ASSSGLAGGLSTDTQY

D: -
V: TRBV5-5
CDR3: ASSSKRGGTGNYEQY

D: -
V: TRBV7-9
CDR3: ASSWASRVTEAF

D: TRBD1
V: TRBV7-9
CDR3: AEVRQGAQGEQY